This entry features one T cell receptor (beta chain) sequence. At one end the junction does not follow the germline gene, possibly because of a read error. The source of the sample is a study of blood T cell repertoires in COVID-19. The protocol was immunoSEQ multiplex PCR, while the TCRdb copy is restricted to in-frame clones and leaves out a portion. The sample has 150,000 or so clones; more than 65% are singletons. Per the germline V gene, CDR1 is SGHNT and CDR2 is YYREEE (reference sequence). CDR3 length: 17 residues. The chain uses TRBV5-4 and TRBJ1-2; D is possibly TRBD1 (6 bases). This clonotype originated in a woman aged 60-75 years with acute or convalescent COVID-19. Sample: peripheral blood. The CDR3 spells CASTLDTPGQGVYGYTF. CDR3 DNA sequence: TGTGCCAGCACCTTGGATACCCCGGGACAAGGAGTCTATGGCTACACCTTC.